What follows describes a single T cell receptor (beta chain). Its antigen is still unknown. Sequencing was performed with immunoSEQ multiplex PCR; in TCRdb, only in-frame clones are kept and a portion is missing. The sample consists of tens of thousands of clones, about nine tenths of them appearing once. The data are from a study of lymphopenia after photon versus proton radiotherapy. General observations from the study: After lymphocyte nadir, photon-treated repertoires showed oligoclonal expansion, especially CD8+ Temra. Authors raise, but do not show, better survival with proton therapy. In patients who died, overall survival fell as post-nadir TCR diversity dropped more. Photon-treated patients lost naive T cells and TCR diversity; proton-treated stayed stable.

V lost 3 bases, J lost 9 bases, and 2 bases lay in between. This CDR3 is built from 8 residues. Germline assignment: CDR1 DFQATT and CDR2 SNEGSKA (reference sequence). The chain has TRBV20-1 and TRBJ1-1; no reliable D call. The TCR was taken from an elderly man with esophageal cancer. Here the sequenced sample was peripheral blood, taken from a patient treated with proton-based radiotherapy. Written as DNA, the CDR3 is TGCAGTGCTAGGCAAGCTTTCTTT. Its protein is CSARQAFF.